Presented here are 7 T cell receptor beta chains from one specimen sequenced in a study of T cells in tumors and immune-related adverse events. Assay: immunoSEQ multiplex PCR; the TCRdb copy retains only in-frame clones and omits some. This table holds about 22,000 clones, just over 90% found once. The sample consisted of lymph node tissue, taken from a patient treated with anti-PD-1 therapy. These receptors all stem from a female donor with metastatic renal cell carcinoma.

The CDR3 protein is CASSQRGTEIATNEKLFF. CDR3 nucleotide sequence: TGCGCCAGCAGCCAAAGAGGGACTGAGATTGCAACTAATGAAAAACTGTTTTTT. The chain combines TRBV4-1 with TRBJ1-4; the D gene is possibly TRBD1 (5 bases). The CDR3 totals 18 residues. In germline, CDR1 is MGHRA, CDR2 YSYEKL. V lost 2 bases and J 0 bases, leaving 16 bases between the germline ends.

J is TRBJ2-4 and V is TRBV9, with a tentative D call TRBD2 (6 bases). Germline V gene sequence: CDR1 SGDLS, CDR2 YYNGEE. V lost 6 bases, J lost 0 bases, and 10 bases lay in between. The CDR3 is 14 amino acids. CDR3: CASTPGLAKNIQYF. The CDR3 DNA follows: TGTGCCAGCACTCCGGGACTAGCCAAAAACATTCAGTACTTC.

This clone was seen a single time. J is TRBJ2-5 and V is TRBV5-4, with 10 bases that match TRBD2. The CDR3 is made up of 15 amino acids. V lost 4 bases, J lost 3 bases, and 6 bases stayed unmatched. The germline V gene has CDR1 SGHNT and CDR2 YYREEE (reference sequence). The CDR3 bases are TGTGCCAGCAGCGACCCGGGACTAGCGAAAGAGACCCAGTACTTC. Its protein is CASSDPGLAKETQYF.

The rearrangement uses TRBV7-2 and TRBJ2-3; 12 bases fit TRBD2. V dropped 5 bases and J dropped 1; count of bases not matched to a gene: 4. CDR1 and CDR2 from the germline V gene are SGHTA and FQGNSA. The CDR3 is 16 amino acids. This CDR3 reads CASSPRLAGGTDTQYF. In DNA, the CDR3 is TGTGCCAGCAGCCCCCGACTAGCGGGGGGCACAGATACGCAGTATTTT.

V gene TRBV21-1 combines with J gene TRBJ2-2; the D call in the table, TRBD2, was not verified against the DNA. TRBV21-1 is tagged as a pseudogene. This CDR3 contains 20 residues. CDR3 in amino acids: CASSKRPSGGPQHHTGELFF. CDR3 nucleotide sequence: TGTGCCAGCAGCAAACGGCCTAGCGGGGGACCCCAACACCACACCGGGGAGCTGTTTTTT.

This chain connects TRBV7-6 to TRBJ1-2; a weak D match, TRBD1 (5 bases). Trimming cost V 5 bases and J 8 bases, with 24 bases left between them. There are 16 residues in the CDR3. Per the germline V gene, CDR1 is SGHVS and CDR2 is FNYEAQ. The CDR3 DNA is TGTGCCAGCAGCCCGAATAGATTCGGGGGAGTTGGAGGCTACACCTTC. Amino acids: CASSPNRFGGVGGYTF.

V gene TRBV7-6 combines with J gene TRBJ1-1, with 7 positions matching TRBD1. Unmatched junction bases numbered 4, after V lost 1 base and J lost 2 bases. The CDR3 contains 15 residues. CDR1 and CDR2 from the germline V gene are SGHVS and FNYEAQ. CDR3 coding DNA: TGTGCCAGCAGCTTAGTGGGACAGTTAAACACTGAAGCTTTCTTT. This sequence encodes CASSLVGQLNTEAFF.